This record concerns one TCR beta chain sequence. The study team obtained lesional scalp punch biopsies and peripheral blood from alopecia areata patients. The data belong to a study of CD8+ T cells in alopecia areata. Extracted RNA was reverse transcribed, and the resulting cDNA served as sequencing template. Produced via immunoSEQ multiplex PCR; TCRdb's table is partial and in-frame only. The sample yields 15,000 to 16,000 clones, 60% seen once. There are 15 residues in the CDR3. V lost 2 bases and J 4 bases, leaving 12 bases between the germline ends. Germline V lookup: CDR1 MNHNY, CDR2 SVGAGI (reference sequence).

The sample consisted of skin. The V and J genes are TRBV6-6 and TRBJ2-1; tentative D call: TRBD1 (6 bases). The sequence came from a human donor with alopecia areata. CDR3 in amino acids: CASSYARTGYNEQFF. As DNA, the CDR3 is TGTGCCAGCAGTTACGCCCGAACAGGGTACAATGAGCAGTTCTTC.